The clone carrying this T cell receptor beta chain is labeled as medium-sized (0.01 to 0.1%). Its antigen is unknown. The QIAseq Immune Repertoire TCR panel built the libraries from roughly 16 ng of total RNA. Each CDR3 protein gets one entry after TCRdb re-called the reads with MiXCR. This table has several hundred distinct CDR3 sequences, around a tenth appearing once. This entry comes from a study of circulating CD8 cells and anti-PD-1 response in melanoma. Findings and limits, study-wide: Clonotype sharing was highest between DPOS and TIGIT subsets. Expanded sorted subsets were checked for tumor reactivity using peptides.

Four subsets defined by PD-1 and/or TIGIT were sorted from live CD3+CD8+TCRalphabeta+ cells. The sequence derives from a human donor with melanoma. The sample consisted of CD8+ T cells from PBMCs, taken at baseline or after one month of anti-PD-1 therapy (not recorded which).

The CDR3 region has the DNA TGTGCCAGCAGCTTCGATGGGGGGAGCACAGATACGCAGTATTTT. It is translated as CASSFDGGSTDTQYF. The genes are TRBV7-3 and TRBJ2-3; a weak D match, TRBD2 (6 bases). The V and J ends lost 3 bases and 0 bases respectively, with 10 bases between them. The CDR3 loop spans 15 amino acids. Germline V CDR1 and CDR2: SGHTA, FQGTGA.